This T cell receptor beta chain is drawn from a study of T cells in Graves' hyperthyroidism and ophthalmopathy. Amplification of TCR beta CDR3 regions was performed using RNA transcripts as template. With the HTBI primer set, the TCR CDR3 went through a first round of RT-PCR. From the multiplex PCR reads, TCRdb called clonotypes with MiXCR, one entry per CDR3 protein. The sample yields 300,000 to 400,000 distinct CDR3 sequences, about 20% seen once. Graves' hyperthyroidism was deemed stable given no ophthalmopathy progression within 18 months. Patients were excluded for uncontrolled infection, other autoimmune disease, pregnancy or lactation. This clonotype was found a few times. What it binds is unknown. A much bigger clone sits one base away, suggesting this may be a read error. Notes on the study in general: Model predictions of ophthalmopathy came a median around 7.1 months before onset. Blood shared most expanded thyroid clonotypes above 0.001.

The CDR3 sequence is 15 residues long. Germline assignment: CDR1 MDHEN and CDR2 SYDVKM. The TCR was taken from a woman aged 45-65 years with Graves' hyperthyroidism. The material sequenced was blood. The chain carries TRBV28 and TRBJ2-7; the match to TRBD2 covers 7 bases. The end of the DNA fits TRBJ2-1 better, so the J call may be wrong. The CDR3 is CASSFNGGRGYEQFF. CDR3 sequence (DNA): TGTGCCAGCAGTTTTAACGGCGGGAGAGGGTACGAGCAGTTCTTC.